One and the same sample provided the 8 T cell receptor beta chains below, sequenced in a study of T cells in Graves' hyperthyroidism and ophthalmopathy. Authors of the study amplified TCR beta CDR3 regions from RNA transcripts. The primer set for the first-round RT-PCR of the TCR CDR3 was HTBI. TCRdb redid the calling of the multiplex PCR reads with MiXCR, one entry per CDR3 protein. The sample lists approximately 420,000 distinct CDR3 sequences, about an eighth occurring once. Input material: blood. These receptors were obtained from a woman in her late teens or twenties with Graves' hyperthyroidism.

This clonotype was counted at least ten times. The J gene is TRBJ2-1, the V gene TRBV6-4; the D call may be TRBD1 or TRBD2 (6 bases each). Trimming shortened V by 0 bases and J by 8 bases, and 14 bases separated the two germline ends. From germline, CDR1 is MRHNA and CDR2 SNTAGT. CDR3 length: 15 amino acids. The CDR3 DNA is TGTGCCAGCAGTGACTCGGGGGGCCTTAGTGATGAGCAGTTCTTC. Amino acid sequence: CASSDSGGLSDEQFF.

This clonotype was counted ten times or more. The chain has TRBV28 and TRBJ2-7; tentatively, D is TRBD1 or TRBD2 (5 bases each). The CDR3 contains 13 residues. Per the germline V gene, CDR1 is MDHEN and CDR2 is SYDVKM. V was trimmed by 8 bases and J by 5 bases, leaving 16 bases between them. Written as DNA, the CDR3 is TGTGCCAGCCTGGGACCGAACACCAACGAGCAGTACTTC. It is translated as CASLGPNTNEQYF.

The table lists this clonotype with many counts. The gene calls are TRBV10-3 and TRBJ2-1; 12 bases fit TRBD2. CDR1 is ENHRY, CDR2 SYGVKD, per germline. V shed 0 bases and J 4 bases; nucleotides not matched to a gene: 4. The CDR3 sequence is 17 residues long. The CDR3 coding sequence is TGTGCCATCAGTGAGTCGGTCGGACTAGCGGGGTACAATGAGCAGTTCTTC. It specifies CAISESVGLAGYNEQFF.

CDR3 loop: CASSPGTSGGSDTQYF. CDR3 coding DNA: TGCGCCAGCAGCCCAGGGACTAGTGGTGGTTCAGATACGCAGTATTTT. V gene TRBV5-1 combines with J gene TRBJ2-3; 8 bases match TRBD2. In germline, CDR1 is SGHRS, CDR2 YFSETQ. Losses at the gene ends were 4 bases for V and 4 bases for J; bases not matched to a gene: 11. This CDR3 is built from 16 residues.

This clonotype was detected ten times or more. The CDR3 nucleotides are TGCAGTGCTAGGTCCAGCGGGGTAGGAAATGAGCAGTTCTTC. Encoded protein: CSARSSGVGNEQFF. The genes are TRBV20-1 and TRBJ2-1, with TRBD2 matching over 7 bases. Germline V gene lookup returns CDR1 DFQATT and CDR2 SNEGSKA (reference sequence). This CDR3 has 14 amino acids. Trimming took 3 bases from V and 7 from J; bases not matched to a gene: 9.

This chain uses TRBV10-1 with TRBJ2-2; D unresolved. The CDR3 has 14 residues. Germline V gene sequence: CDR1 WNHNN, CDR2 SYGVQD (reference sequence). Trimming shortened V by 6 bases and J by 4 bases, and 12 bases separated the two germline ends. In nucleotides, the CDR3 is TGCGCCAGCAGCCCGGGCCTTAGCACCGGGGAGCTGTTTTTT. Protein: CASSPGLSTGELFF.

The rearrangement joins TRBV30 to TRBJ2-3; unclear D gene. CDR1 is GTSNPN, CDR2 SVGIG, per germline (reference sequence). Trimming shortened V by 4 bases and J by 2 bases, and 7 bases separated the two germline ends. This CDR3 is 12 amino acids long. The CDR3 DNA follows: TGTGCCTGGATCAGGTCCACAGATACGCAGTATTTT. Residues: CAWIRSTDTQYF.

This clonotype was picked up many times. The V gene is TRBV27, the J gene TRBJ2-3; D ambiguous. CDR1 and CDR2 (germline): MNHEY, SMNVEV (reference sequence). V lost 5 bases and J 2 bases, leaving 17 bases between the germline ends. The CDR3 is 16 amino acids. In nucleotides, the CDR3 is TGTGCCAGCAGTCCACTCCTTACCCGAGCCACAGATACGCAGTATTTT. Translated: CASSPLLTRATDTQYF.